These 8 T cell receptor beta chains were all obtained from the same sample, sequenced in a study of T cell responses to AZD1222 COVID-19 vaccine. The table came from immunoSEQ multiplex PCR; TCRdb's copy has only in-frame clones and leaves some out. The profile covers 140,000 to 150,000 clones, with 80% to 95% appearing a single time and more than 3% taken by the ten largest. The sample consisted of peripheral blood, taken 28 days after the second AZD1222 dose. All receptors derive from an adult who received the AZD1222 COVID-19 vaccine.

The chain recombines TRBV7-9 with TRBJ1-5, with a tentative D call TRBD1 (5 bases). The CDR3 consists of 14 residues. Germline V gene data show CDR1 as SEHNR and CDR2 as FQNEAQ (reference sequence). Trimming shortened V by 1 base and J by 3 bases, and 7 bases separated the two germline ends. The CDR3, as DNA: TGTGCCAGCAGCTTAGGGGGGGACAATCAGCCCCAGCATTTT. Its protein is CASSLGGDNQPQHF. Full variable domain (outside the CDR3, taken from reference TRBV7-9 and TRBJ1-5): DTGVSQNPRHKITKRGQNVTFRCDPISEHNRLYWYRQTLGQGPEFLTYFQNEAQLEKSRLLSDRFSAERPKGSFSTLEIQRTEQGDSAMYLCASSLGGDNQPQHFGDGTRLSIL.

The chain uses TRBV7-9 and TRBJ2-1; TRBD2 matches at 8 bases. CDR3 length: 15 residues. The V segment lost 5 bases and the J segment 6 bases; nucleotides outside the gene matches: 9. Germline V lookup: CDR1 SEHNR, CDR2 FQNEAQ (reference sequence). The CDR3 DNA follows: TGTGCCAGCAGCCCCCCCTTCCGGGAGGGCAATGAGCAGTTCTTC. This codes for CASSPPFREGNEQFF.

The DNA for the CDR3 is TGTGCCAGCAGCCCTCGGGGCGAGGGGTCGCAGTATTTT. Its translation: CASSPRGEGSQYF. This chain connects TRBV5-5 to TRBJ2-3; the D call may be TRBD1 or TRBD2 (5 bases each). The V and J ends lost 4 bases and 10 bases respectively, with 16 bases between them. This CDR3 spans 13 amino acids. CDR1 SGHKS and CDR2 YYEKEE come from the germline V gene (reference sequence). The complete variable domain, with remaining parts taken from reference TRBV5-5 and TRBJ2-3, reads DAGVTQSPTHLIKTRGQQVTLRCSPISGHKSVSWYQQVLGQGPQFIFQYYEKEERGRGNFPDRFSARQFPNYSSELNVNALLLGDSALYLCASSPRGEGSQYFGPGTRLTVL.

This clone was picked up one time. The J gene is TRBJ2-2, the V gene TRBV3-1 (or the pseudogene TRBV3-2); D gene ambiguous. CDR3 size: 15 residues. Germline V gene sequence: CDR1 LGHDT, CDR2 YNNKEL (reference sequence). V was cut by 1 base and J by 5 bases, with 11 bases left in between. The CDR3 region is CASSQAGYRTGELFF. CDR3 sequence (DNA): TGTGCCAGCAGCCAAGCCGGCTACCGAACCGGGGAGCTGTTTTTT.

The rearrangement uses TRBV30 and TRBJ1-2; D gene unclear. Germline V gives CDR1 GTSNPN, CDR2 SVGIG (reference sequence). Trimming took off 3 bases at V and 5 bases at J, with 10 bases between the two ends. The CDR3 covers 12 residues. The CDR3 is CAWRAGFYGYTF. CDR3 coding DNA: TGTGCCTGGAGGGCAGGCTTTTATGGCTACACCTTC.

V and J are TRBV29-1 and TRBJ2-7; 7 bases fit TRBD2. Germline lookup yields CDR1 SQVTM and CDR2 ANQGSEA. With V trimmed by 7 bases and J by 0 bases, 9 bases remained unmatched. This CDR3 has 14 residues. In nucleotides, the CDR3 is TGCAGCGCCATAAAGGGAGGGAGCTCCTACGAGCAGTACTTC. Amino acids: CSAIKGGSSYEQYF.

This chain links TRBV6-5 with TRBJ1-2; possible D gene TRBD1, 5 bases. V lost 6 bases and J lost 3, with 17 bases in between. The CDR3 sequence is 15 residues long. Germline V gene sequence: CDR1 MNHEY, CDR2 SVGAGI. The CDR3 reads CASRRNLGEDYGYTF. The CDR3 nucleotides read TGTGCCAGCAGGCGTAATTTAGGGGAGGACTATGGCTACACCTTC.

The chain carries TRBV19 and TRBJ1-1; 8 nucleotides align to TRBD1. Looked up from germline, CDR1 is LNHDA and CDR2 is SQIVND (reference sequence). CDR3 length: 15 amino acids. Trimming at V came to 4 bases and at J to 7 bases, leaving 11 bases not matched to a gene. The CDR3 is CASSNPQGARGEAFF. The CDR3 DNA follows: TGTGCCAGTAGTAACCCCCAGGGGGCGCGGGGTGAAGCTTTCTTT. Looking up the rest from reference TRBV19 and TRBJ1-1 gives the full variable domain: DGGITQSPKYLFRKEGQNVTLSCEQNLNHDAMYWYRQDPGQGLRLIYYSQIVNDFQKGDIAEGYSVSREKKESFPLTVTSAQKNPTAFYLCASSNPQGARGEAFFGQGTRLTVV.